This TCR beta chain was recorded in a study of CD8 T cells in Susac syndrome. Findings and caveats of the study: The study admitted that it had a relatively small number of individuals in its TCR sequencing and HLA analysis.

Random hexamers primed reverse transcription of about 0.45 to 1 ug RNA. Coverage of TCR beta CDR3 amplification by immunoSEQ multiplex PCR extended to 54 Vbeta and 13 Jbeta. One entry per CDR3 protein results from TCRdb running MiXCR on the immunoSEQ multiplex PCR reads. The table includes fewer than 80,000 distinct CDR3 sequences, approximately 95% detected once. With respect to this clonotype: Its specificity is not known.

Trimming removed 5 bases at V and 1 base at J, with 8 bases between. Per germline, CDR1 MNHEY and CDR2 SVGEGT. The CDR3 runs 13 residues. This rearrangement joins TRBV6-2 or TRBV6-3 to TRBJ1-1; D is possibly TRBD1 (6 bases). This TCR was sampled from a human donor in good health. Sequenced material: CD8+ T cells from PBMCs. The CDR3 DNA is TGTGCCAGCAGTAAACAGGGGAACACTGAAGCTTTCTTT. Encoded protein: CASSKQGNTEAFF.